This T cell receptor (beta chain) was recorded in a study of T cell responses to AZD1222 COVID-19 vaccine. Study results and limitations: The donor cohort was predominantly white British with a female majority, and clonal diversity may have been underestimated.

About this clone itself: Its antigen is not known.

Here immunoSEQ multiplex PCR was the method, and the copy in TCRdb shows in-frame clones only, minus some. The sample has about 94,000 clones; 85% are singletons. CDR1 and CDR2 from the germline V gene are GTSNPN and SVGIG (reference sequence). Trimming removed 5 bases at V and 2 bases at J, with 20 bases between. This CDR3 is 16 amino acids long. The source is an adult who received the AZD1222 COVID-19 vaccine. The rearrangement uses TRBV30 and TRBJ2-3; unclear D gene. Sequenced material: peripheral blood, taken 28 days after the second AZD1222 dose. The CDR3 region has the DNA TGTGCCTGGGGCCTCCCCGGACGCCGGGCCACAGATACGCAGTATTTT. This translates into CAWGLPGRRATDTQYF.